The rows below give T cell receptor beta chains drawn from one sample of a study of T cell responses to AZD1222 COVID-19 vaccine. Libraries were prepared by immunoSEQ multiplex PCR; TCRdb keeps only in-frame clonotypes and omits some of them. The sample has about 110,000 clones; 75% to 95% are singletons. The sequencing here drew on peripheral blood, taken 28 days after the second AZD1222 dose. The receptors were gathered from an adult who received the AZD1222 COVID-19 vaccine. Each CDR3 is given with its conserved first and last residue. A D gene is named only where the DNA matches it firmly. Clone size is stated in some rows and not others, as once, few, many or a class when expanded.

d_call,j_call,v_call,clone_size,cdr3_nt,cdr3_aa
TRBD1,TRBJ1-1,TRBV29-1,.,TGCAGCGTTGAAGTCACAGGGGGCCCTGAAGCTTTCTTT,CSVEVTGGPEAFF
.,TRBJ2-6,TRBV12-3/TRBV12-4,.,TGTGCCAGCAGAGTTTCTGGGGCCAACGTCCTGACTTTC,CASRVSGANVLTF
TRBD2,TRBJ2-7,TRBV20-1,.,TGCAGTGCTAGTTTGGGACTAGCGGGATCATCCTACGAGCAGTACTTC,CSASLGLAGSSYEQYF
.,TRBJ1-6,TRBV2,.,TGTGCCAGCAGTGGCGGCAGTAATTCACCCCTCCACTTT,CASSGGSNSPLHF
TRBD1,TRBJ1-5,TRBV11-2,.,TGTGCCAGCAGCTTAGGATGGACAGGGTCGGTCGATCAGCCCCAGCATTTT,CASSLGWTGSVDQPQHF
.,TRBJ2-2,TRBV7-6,.,TGTGCCAGCAGCTACTTAGGAGCGGACGGGGAGCTGTTTTTT,CASSYLGADGELFF
.,TRBJ2-7,TRBV19,once,TGTGCCAGTACCCCGGGACAACACTACGAGCAGTACTTC,CASTPGQHYEQYF
.,TRBJ1-2,TRBV12-2,.,TGTGCAAGTCGCTACCGATTTTCCAACTATGGCTACACCTTC,CASRYRFSNYGYTF
TRBD1,TRBJ1-1,TRBV28,.,TGTGCCGGCAGCCCGCGGACAGGCGCGAACACTGAAGCTTTCTTT,CAGSPRTGANTEAFF
.,TRBJ1-1,TRBV30,.,TGTGCCTGGAGTCCGGACGGGAAGAGTGAAGCTTTCTTT,CAWSPDGKSEAFF
TRBD2,TRBJ2-3,TRBV3-1/TRBV3-2,.,TGTGCCAGCAGCCAAGATCCCGGCCCGGGACTAGCTCCAGATACGCAGTATTTT,CASSQDPGPGLAPDTQYF
.,TRBJ1-2,TRBV27,once,TGTGCCAGCAGTTTATCTGGGGCTTGGGGGGGCTACACCTTC,CASSLSGAWGGYTF
.,TRBJ1-1,TRBV27,.,TGTGCCAGCCACGGTAACACTGAAGCTTTCTTT,CASHGNTEAFF
TRBD1,TRBJ2-1,TRBV19,.,TGTGCCAGTAGTAGCCCGGGACAGGGATACAATGAGCAGTTCTTC,CASSSPGQGYNEQFF
TRBD1,TRBJ1-3,TRBV3-1/TRBV3-2,.,TGTGCCAGCAGCCAAGATGGGCAGGGGGCATCGGGAAACACCATATATTTT,CASSQDGQGASGNTIYF
TRBD1,TRBJ2-2,TRBV3-1/TRBV3-2,.,TGTGCCAGCAGCTTTCGACAGGGTAACACCGGGGAGCTGTTTTTT,CASSFRQGNTGELFF
.,TRBJ1-2,TRBV29-1,.,TGCAGCGGGGTAGAGGGGTCGCTCGTCCGCTCGGGCTACACCTTC,CSGVEGSLVRSGYTF